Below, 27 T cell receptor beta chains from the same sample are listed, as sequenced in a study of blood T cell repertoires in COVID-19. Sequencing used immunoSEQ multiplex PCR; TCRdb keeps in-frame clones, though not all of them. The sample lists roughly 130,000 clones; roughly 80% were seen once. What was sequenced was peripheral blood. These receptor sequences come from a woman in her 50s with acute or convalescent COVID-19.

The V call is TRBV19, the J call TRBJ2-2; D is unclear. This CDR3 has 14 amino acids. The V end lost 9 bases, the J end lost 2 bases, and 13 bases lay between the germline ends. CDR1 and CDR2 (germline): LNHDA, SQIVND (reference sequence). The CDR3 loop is CASSGQLNTGELFF. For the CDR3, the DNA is TGTGCCAGCTCTGGGCAGTTAAACACCGGGGAGCTGTTTTTT.

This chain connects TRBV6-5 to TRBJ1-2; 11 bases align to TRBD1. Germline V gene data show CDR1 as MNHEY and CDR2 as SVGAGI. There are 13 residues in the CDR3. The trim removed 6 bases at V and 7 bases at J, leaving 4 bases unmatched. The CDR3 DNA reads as TGTGCCAGCAGAGGACAGGGGGCATTTGGCTACACCTTC. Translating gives CASRGQGAFGYTF.

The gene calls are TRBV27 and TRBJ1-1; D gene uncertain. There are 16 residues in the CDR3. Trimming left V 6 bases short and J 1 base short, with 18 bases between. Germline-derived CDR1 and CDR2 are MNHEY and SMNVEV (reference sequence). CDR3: CASRPLRGIQNTEAFF. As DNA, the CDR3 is TGTGCCAGCAGACCCCTAAGAGGGATACAGAACACTGAAGCTTTCTTT.

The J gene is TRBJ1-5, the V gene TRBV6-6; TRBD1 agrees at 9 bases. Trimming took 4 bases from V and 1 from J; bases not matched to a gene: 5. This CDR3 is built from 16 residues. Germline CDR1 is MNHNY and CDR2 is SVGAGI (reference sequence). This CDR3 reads CASSSSGQGSNQPQHF. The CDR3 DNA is TGTGCCAGCAGTTCTTCAGGACAGGGGAGCAATCAGCCCCAGCATTTT.

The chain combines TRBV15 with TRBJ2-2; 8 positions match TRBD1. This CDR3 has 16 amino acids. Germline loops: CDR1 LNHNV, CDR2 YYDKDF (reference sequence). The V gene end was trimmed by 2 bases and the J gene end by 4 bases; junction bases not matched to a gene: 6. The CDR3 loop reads CATSRNRGATTGELFF. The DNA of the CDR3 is TGTGCCACCAGCAGAAACAGGGGGGCTACCACCGGGGAGCTGTTTTTT.

The CDR3 sequence is CASSPNGDRLYEQYF. CDR3 in DNA: TGTGCCAGCAGCCCAAATGGGGACAGACTTTACGAGCAGTACTTC. This chain links TRBV28 with TRBJ2-7; 7 bases align to TRBD1. This CDR3 is 15 amino acids long. V lost 6 bases, J lost 4 bases, and 12 bases stayed unmatched. Germline V gene data show CDR1 as MDHEN and CDR2 as SYDVKM.

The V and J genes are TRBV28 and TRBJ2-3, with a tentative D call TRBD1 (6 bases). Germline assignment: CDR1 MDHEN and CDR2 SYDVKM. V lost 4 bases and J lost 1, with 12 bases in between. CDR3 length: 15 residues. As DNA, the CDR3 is TGTGCCAGCAGTTCACCGGGACAACGCACAGATACGCAGTATTTT. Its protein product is CASSSPGQRTDTQYF.

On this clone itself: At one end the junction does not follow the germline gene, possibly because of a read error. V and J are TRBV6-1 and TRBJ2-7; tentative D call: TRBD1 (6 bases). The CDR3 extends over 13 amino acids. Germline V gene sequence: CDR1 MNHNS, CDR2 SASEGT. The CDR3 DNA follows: TGTGCCAGCAGCGAAGAAGGGGGCTACGAGCAGTACTTC. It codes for CASSEEGGYEQYF.

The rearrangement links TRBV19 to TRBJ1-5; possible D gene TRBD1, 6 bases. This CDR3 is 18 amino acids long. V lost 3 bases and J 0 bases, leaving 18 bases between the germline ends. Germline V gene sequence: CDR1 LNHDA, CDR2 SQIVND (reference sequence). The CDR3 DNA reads TGTGCCAGTAGTATCCGAAGGACAGTCGCGAATAGCAATCAGCCCCAGCATTTT. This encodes CASSIRRTVANSNQPQHF.

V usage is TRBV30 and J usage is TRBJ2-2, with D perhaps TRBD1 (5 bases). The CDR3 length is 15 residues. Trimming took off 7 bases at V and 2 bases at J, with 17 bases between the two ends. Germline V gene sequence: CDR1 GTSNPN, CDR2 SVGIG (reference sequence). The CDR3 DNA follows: TGTGCCTATCACCCCGAGACAGTTAACACCGGGGAGCTGTTTTTT. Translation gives CAYHPETVNTGELFF.

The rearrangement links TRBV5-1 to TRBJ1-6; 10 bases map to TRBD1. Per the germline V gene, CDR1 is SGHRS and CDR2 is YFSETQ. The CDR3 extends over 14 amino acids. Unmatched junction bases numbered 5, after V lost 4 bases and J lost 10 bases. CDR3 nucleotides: TGCGCCAGCAGCCCCGGGACAGGGGACTCACCCCTCCACTTT. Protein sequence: CASSPGTGDSPLHF.

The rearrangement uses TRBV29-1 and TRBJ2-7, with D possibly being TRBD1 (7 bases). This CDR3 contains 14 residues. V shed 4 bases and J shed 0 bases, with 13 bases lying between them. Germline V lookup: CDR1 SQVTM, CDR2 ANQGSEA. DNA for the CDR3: TGCAGCGTTGTGGGGGGACAGAGCTCCTACGAGCAGTACTTC. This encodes CSVVGGQSSYEQYF.

The CDR3 nucleotides read TGTGCCAGCAGTGCCGGGTCTTGGGACAATGAGCAGTTCTTC. It encodes CASSAGSWDNEQFF. The chain carries TRBV2 and TRBJ2-1; D is unresolved. This CDR3 is 14 amino acids long. Germline assignment: CDR1 SNHLY and CDR2 FYNNEI. V lost 4 bases, J lost 5 bases, and 12 bases lay in between.

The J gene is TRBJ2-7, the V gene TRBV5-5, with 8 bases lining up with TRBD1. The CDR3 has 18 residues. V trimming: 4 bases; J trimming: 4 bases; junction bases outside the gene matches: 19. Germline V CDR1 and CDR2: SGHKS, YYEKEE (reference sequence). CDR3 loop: CASSKDAAGGAFVYEQYF. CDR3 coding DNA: TGTGCCAGCAGCAAAGACGCGGCAGGGGGCGCTTTTGTGTACGAGCAGTACTTC.

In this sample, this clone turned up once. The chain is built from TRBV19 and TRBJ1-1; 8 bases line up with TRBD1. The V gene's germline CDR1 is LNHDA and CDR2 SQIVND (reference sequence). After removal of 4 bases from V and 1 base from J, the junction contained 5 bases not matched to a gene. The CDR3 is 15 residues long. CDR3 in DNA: TGTGCCAGTAGTAAATCCGGGACAGGGAACACTGAAGCTTTCTTT. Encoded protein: CASSKSGTGNTEAFF.

The CDR3 is CASSISGSPGELFF. DNA of the CDR3: TGTGCCAGCAGCATATCGGGGTCCCCCGGGGAGCTGTTTTTT. This sequence joins TRBV14 and TRBJ2-2, with D possibly TRBD2 on 5 matching bases. Germline CDR1 SGHDN, CDR2 FVKESK. The CDR3 sequence is 14 residues long. Trimming removed 5 bases at V and 6 bases at J, with 13 bases between.

This chain's CDR3 is CASSTDRARKDTQYF. The CDR3 coding sequence is TGTGCCAGTAGTACGGACAGGGCTAGGAAAGATACGCAGTATTTT. The chain recombines TRBV19 with TRBJ2-3; 8 bases are shared with TRBD1. After removal of 4 bases from V and 5 bases from J, the junction contained 8 bases not matched to a gene. This CDR3 comprises 15 residues. Looked up from germline, CDR1 is LNHDA and CDR2 is SQIVND (reference sequence).

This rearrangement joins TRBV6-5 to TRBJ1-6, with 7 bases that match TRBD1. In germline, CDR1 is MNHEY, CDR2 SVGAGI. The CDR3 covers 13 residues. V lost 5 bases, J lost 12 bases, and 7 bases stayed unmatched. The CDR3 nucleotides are TGTGCCAGCAGTACAGGGGTCTTGATACCCCTCCACTTT. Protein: CASSTGVLIPLHF.

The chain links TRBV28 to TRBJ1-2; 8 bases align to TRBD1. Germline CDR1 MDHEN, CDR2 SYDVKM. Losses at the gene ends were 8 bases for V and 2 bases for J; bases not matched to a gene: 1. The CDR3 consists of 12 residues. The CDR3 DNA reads TGTGCCAGCCGACAGGGGAACTATGGCTACACCTTC. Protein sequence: CASRQGNYGYTF.

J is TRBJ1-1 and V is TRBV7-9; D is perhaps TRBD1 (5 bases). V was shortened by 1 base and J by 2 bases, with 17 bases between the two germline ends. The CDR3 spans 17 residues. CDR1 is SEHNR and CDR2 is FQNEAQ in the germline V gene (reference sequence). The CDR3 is CASSLVAGRRGNTEAFF. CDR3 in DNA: TGTGCCAGCAGCTTAGTAGCAGGGCGGAGGGGAAACACTGAAGCTTTCTTT.

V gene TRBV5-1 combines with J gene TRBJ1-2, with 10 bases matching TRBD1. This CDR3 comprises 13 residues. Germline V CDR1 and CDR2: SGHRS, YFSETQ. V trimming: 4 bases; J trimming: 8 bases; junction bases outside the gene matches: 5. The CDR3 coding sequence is TGCGCCAGCAGCGTAGGGACAGGGGAAGGCTACACCTTC. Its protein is CASSVGTGEGYTF.

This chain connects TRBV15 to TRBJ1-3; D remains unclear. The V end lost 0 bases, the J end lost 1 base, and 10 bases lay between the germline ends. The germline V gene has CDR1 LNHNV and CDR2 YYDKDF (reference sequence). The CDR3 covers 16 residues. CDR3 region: CATSRDVAGSGNTIYF. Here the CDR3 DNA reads TGTGCCACCAGCAGAGATGTGGCAGGTTCTGGAAACACCATATATTTT.

CDR3 amino acids: CAWSVPGGGYTF. The DNA for the CDR3 is TGTGCCTGGAGTGTACCTGGGGGCGGCTACACCTTC. The chain joins TRBV30 to TRBJ1-2, with D perhaps matching TRBD1 (6 bases). CDR3 size: 12 residues. Trimming took off 0 bases at V and 8 bases at J, with 10 bases between the two ends. The V gene's germline CDR1 is GTSNPN and CDR2 SVGIG (reference sequence).

The DNA for the CDR3 is TGCAGCGCAACACAGGGTGAGCAGTTCTTC. This encodes CSATQGEQFF. This chain joins TRBV29-1 and TRBJ2-1; the D gene is possibly TRBD1 (6 bases). V lost 7 bases and J 9 bases, leaving 10 bases between the germline ends. CDR1 is SQVTM, CDR2 ANQGSEA, per germline. The length of the CDR3 is 10 residues.

The CDR3 nucleotides are TGTGCCAGCAATTTGGCGGGGACAGATACGCAGTATTTT. This sequence encodes CASNLAGTDTQYF. This chain links TRBV3-1 (or the pseudogene TRBV3-2) with TRBJ2-3, with D perhaps TRBD2 (6 bases). The V gene's germline CDR1 is LGHDT and CDR2 YNNKEL (reference sequence). V was pared by 7 bases and J by 3 bases, with 11 bases between. There are 13 residues in the CDR3.

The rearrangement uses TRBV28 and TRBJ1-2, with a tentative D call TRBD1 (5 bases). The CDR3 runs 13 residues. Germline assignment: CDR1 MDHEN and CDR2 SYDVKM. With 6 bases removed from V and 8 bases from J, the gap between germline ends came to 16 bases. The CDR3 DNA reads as TGTGCCAGCAGGGGGGGGTTAGGCGGCGGCTACACCTTC. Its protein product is CASRGGLGGGYTF.

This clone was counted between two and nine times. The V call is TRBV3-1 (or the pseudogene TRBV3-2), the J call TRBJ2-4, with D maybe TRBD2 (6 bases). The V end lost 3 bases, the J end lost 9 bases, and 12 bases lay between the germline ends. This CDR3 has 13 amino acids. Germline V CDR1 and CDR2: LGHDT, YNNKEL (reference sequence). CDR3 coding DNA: TGTGCCAGCAGCCACCGACTAGACGGCATTCAGTACTTC. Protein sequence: CASSHRLDGIQYF.